Reported below is one T cell receptor (beta chain). Germline V gene lookup returns CDR1 LNHDA and CDR2 SQIVND (reference sequence). The V gene end was trimmed by 4 bases and the J gene end by 1 base; junction bases not matched to a gene: 7. This CDR3 is built from 16 residues. Per the original data handling: Estimates of nucleated cell counts were drawn from the amplification of reference gene primers. Clones were read by immunoSEQ multiplex PCR, and TCRdb kept only the in-frame ones, dropping some. The V and J calls and clone size were taken over from that table, and D and trimming were inferred from the DNA. The data contain over 150,000 clones, more than 80% of them singletons. The data belong to a study of blood T cell repertoires in COVID-19.

The sequencing input was peripheral blood. This TCR derives from a human donor in a cohort sampled during active COVID-19. This chain connects TRBV19 to TRBJ2-3, with 8 bases aligning to TRBD2. Here the CDR3 reads CASSKESGGGTDTQYF. The CDR3 DNA follows: TGTGCCAGTAGTAAGGAATCCGGGGGGGGCACAGATACGCAGTATTTT.